These T cell receptor beta chains were read from a single sample in a study of T cell changes during pregnancy in multiple sclerosis. The data were produced by immunoSEQ multiplex PCR, yet TCRdb's version contains in-frame clones alone and is incomplete. The sample yields some 100,000 clones, about 94% seen once. Sequenced material: peripheral blood, taken before pregnancy. These receptors all come from a female donor with multiple sclerosis, enrolled in a pregnancy study. Both conserved end residues are part of each CDR3. A D gene is named only where the DNA matches it firmly. Where a row states a size, it is once, few, many or the class of an expanded clone; other rows omit it.

abundance	d_gene	len	v_gene	j_gene	CDR3aa	CDR3nt
-	-	10	TRBV29-1	TRBJ1-1	CSPSNTEAFF	TGCAGCCCTTCGAACACTGAAGCTTTCTTT
-	TRBD1	14	TRBV13	TRBJ2-7	CASSPGDSTYEQYF	TGTGCCAGCAGCCCTGGGGACAGTACCTACGAGCAGTACTTC
-	-	16	TRBV9	TRBJ2-2	CASSPTGTPITGELFF	TGTGCCAGCAGTCCCACCGGGACACCTATCACCGGGGAGCTGTTTTTT
-	-	14	TRBV7-2	TRBJ2-1	CASSLVGAALEQFF	TGTGCCAGCAGCTTAGTCGGAGCGGCACTTGAGCAGTTCTTC
-	-	16	TRBV4-2	TRBJ2-6	CASSQGQGSGANVLTF	TGTGCCAGCAGCCAAGGGCAGGGGTCTGGGGCCAACGTCCTGACTTTC
-	TRBD1	15	TRBV28	TRBJ1-1	CASRPPGTGGAEAFF	TGTGCCAGCAGACCTCCCGGGACAGGGGGGGCTGAAGCTTTCTTT
-	-	16	TRBV6-6	TRBJ2-7	CASSYRVVGGPYEQYF	TGTGCCAGCAGTTACCGCGTAGTCGGAGGGCCCTACGAGCAGTACTTC
-	-	13	TRBV5-5	TRBJ1-1	CASSSGSNTEAFF	TGTGCCAGCAGCTCCGGGTCTAACACTGAAGCTTTCTTT
few	-	12	TRBV7-2	TRBJ2-7	CASSSSSYEQYF	TGTGCCAGCAGCTCGAGCTCCTACGAGCAGTACTTC
-	TRBD1	13	TRBV6-6	TRBJ1-1	CASVVEWDREVFF	TGTGCCAGCGTTGTAGAATGGGACAGGGAGGTTTTCTTT
-	-	12	TRBV27	TRBJ1-1	CASSSLASGAFF	TGTGCCAGCAGTTCCCTGGCCTCGGGGGCTTTCTTT
-	TRBD1	14	TRBV5-1	TRBJ1-2	CASSPGQGEYGYTF	TGCGCCAGCAGCCCCGGACAGGGAGAATATGGCTACACCTTC
-	TRBD1	15	TRBV19	TRBJ2-5	CASSISDRGEETQYF	TGTGCCAGTAGTATTTCGGACAGGGGAGAAGAGACCCAGTACTTC
-	TRBD2	17	TRBV4-1	TRBJ2-7	CASSQAGSTSGSYEQYF	TGCGCCAGCAGCCAAGCCGGATCGACTAGCGGATCCTACGAGCAGTACTTC